This note documents a single T cell receptor beta chain sequence. Some clones are missing from TCRdb's copy, which holds only in-frame ones; the method was immunoSEQ multiplex PCR. The sample has about 27,000 clones; roughly 93% are singletons. These data belong to a study of a mutant IDH1 vaccine in newly diagnosed glioma. The overall study: Most patients had received both radiotherapy and temozolomide, the prior options being radiotherapy, temozolomide, or both.

Time point here: baseline, week 1 (first vaccination visit). As for treatment: pre-vaccination baseline after standard-of-care therapy. Here the sequenced sample was PBMCs, taken from a glioma patient treated with radiotherapy, temozolomide or both. The TCR originated in a man in his forties with glioma.

The CDR3 loop is CASSYSKTAINTEAFF. In nucleotides, the CDR3 is TGTGCCAGCAGTTACTCAAAGACAGCTATCAACACTGAAGCTTTCTTT. The chain has TRBV6-5 and TRBJ1-1; the D gene is possibly TRBD1 (5 bases). Between the trimmed V and J ends, which lost 0 bases and 2 bases, there was a span of 13 bases. The germline V gene has CDR1 MNHEY and CDR2 SVGAGI. CDR3 size: 16 residues.